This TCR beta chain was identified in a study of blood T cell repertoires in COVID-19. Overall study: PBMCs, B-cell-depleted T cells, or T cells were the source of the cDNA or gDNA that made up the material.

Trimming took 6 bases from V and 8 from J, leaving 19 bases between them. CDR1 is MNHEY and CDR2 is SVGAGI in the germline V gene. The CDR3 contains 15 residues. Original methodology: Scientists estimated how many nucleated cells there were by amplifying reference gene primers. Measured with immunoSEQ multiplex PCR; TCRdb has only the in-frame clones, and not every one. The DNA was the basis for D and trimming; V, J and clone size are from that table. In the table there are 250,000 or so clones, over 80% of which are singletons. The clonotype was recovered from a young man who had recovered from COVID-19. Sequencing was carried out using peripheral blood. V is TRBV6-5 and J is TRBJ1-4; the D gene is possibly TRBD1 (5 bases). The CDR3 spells CASSRGGGSREKLFF. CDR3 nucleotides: TGTGCCAGCAGCCGCGGGGGAGGGAGCAGGGAAAAACTGTTTTTT.